Shown below are 12 T cell receptor beta chains from a single sample sequenced in a study of blood T cell repertoires in COVID-19. Some clones are missing from TCRdb's copy, which holds only in-frame ones; the method was immunoSEQ multiplex PCR. The data contain approximately 250,000 clones, roughly 84% of them singletons. Sequencing input: peripheral blood. The receptors were gathered from a woman between 45 and 65 years old with acute or convalescent COVID-19.

The genes are TRBV2 and TRBJ1-5, with 9 bases lining up with TRBD1. J lost 7 bases, V lost 7 bases, and 11 bases had no gene match. The CDR3 loop spans 15 amino acids. CDR1 is SNHLY and CDR2 is FYNNEI in the germline V gene. CDR3: CASTRDREFRQPQHF. CDR3 nucleotides: TGTGCCAGCACACGGGACAGGGAATTTAGGCAGCCCCAGCATTTT.

The chain joins TRBV7-2 to TRBJ2-3; D is unresolved. V gave up 3 bases and J gave up 0 bases, with 10 bases separating them. Germline assignment: CDR1 SGHTA and CDR2 FQGNSA. The CDR3 spans 15 residues. This chain's CDR3 is CASSFDGTSTDTQYF. CDR3 coding DNA: TGTGCCAGCAGCTTTGATGGTACTAGCACAGATACGCAGTATTTT. Looking up the rest from reference TRBV7-2 and TRBJ2-3 gives the full variable domain: GAGVSQSPSNKVTEKGKDVELRCDPISGHTALYWYRQSLGQGLEFLIYFQGNSAPDKSGLPSDRFSAERTGGSVSTLTIQRTQQEDSAVYLCASSFDGTSTDTQYFGPGTRLTVL.

The chain links TRBV6-4 to TRBJ1-5; no clear D. Trimming pared 4 bases from V and 4 bases from J, leaving 14 bases between. Germline V gives CDR1 MRHNA, CDR2 SNTAGT. The CDR3 has 15 residues. The CDR3 DNA follows: TGTGCCAGCAGTGTCAAAACTTTCCCAAATCAGCCCCAGCATTTT. Its translation is CASSVKTFPNQPQHF.

This clone was recorded once. The rearrangement links TRBV3-1 (or the pseudogene TRBV3-2) to TRBJ2-3, with 9 bases matching TRBD2. Germline values: CDR1 LGHDT, CDR2 YNNKEL (reference sequence). This CDR3 contains 17 residues. V trimming: 8 bases; J trimming: 1 base; junction bases outside the gene matches: 13. The CDR3 nucleotides read TGTGCCAGCGGCCTCTCGCGGGGGGGCCTCGGCACAGATACGCAGTATTTT. As protein: CASGLSRGGLGTDTQYF.

This clone was counted only a few times. This rearrangement joins TRBV27 to TRBJ2-1; 10 bases map to TRBD1. Germline lookup yields CDR1 MNHEY and CDR2 SMNVEV (reference sequence). This CDR3 is 14 amino acids long. V lost 3 bases, J lost 10 bases, and 6 bases stayed unmatched. The DNA of the CDR3 is TGTGCCAGCAGTTTGGGGGACAGGGGAGACGAGCAGTTCTTC. Protein sequence: CASSLGDRGDEQFF.

In this sample, this clone turned up a few times. The chain is built from TRBV30 and TRBJ1-1; D call uncertain. The CDR3 sequence is 13 residues long. The germline V and J ends were trimmed by 5 bases and 5 bases, with 15 bases remaining between them. Looked up from germline, CDR1 is GTSNPN and CDR2 is SVGIG (reference sequence). The CDR3 DNA reads TGTGCCTGGGAAGAGGTTCGAGGAACTGAAGCTTTCTTT. It encodes CAWEEVRGTEAFF.

The rearrangement joins TRBV4-1 to TRBJ1-5; D is undetermined. Germline CDR1 MGHRA, CDR2 YSYEKL. The length of the CDR3 is 14 residues. The germline V and J ends were trimmed by 1 base and 2 bases, with 6 bases remaining between them. The CDR3 spells CASSQGRGNQPQHF. CDR3 DNA sequence: TGCGCCAGCAGCCAAGGGAGAGGCAATCAGCCCCAGCATTTT.

As concerns this clone: In the same sample, other DNA sequences code for this CDR3. V and J are TRBV28 and TRBJ1-1; D is perhaps TRBD1 (5 bases). Deletions cut 5 bases from V and 0 bases from J, with 7 bases between. This CDR3 spans 13 amino acids. Per germline, CDR1 MDHEN and CDR2 SYDVKM. CDR3 loop: CASSPTVNTEAFF. The CDR3 nucleotides are TGTGCCAGCAGTCCGACAGTGAACACTGAAGCTTTCTTT.

The V call is TRBV10-3, the J call TRBJ2-7, with 8 bases that match TRBD1. Trimming cost V 3 bases and J 0 bases; bases outside gene matches: 16. Germline V gives CDR1 ENHRY, CDR2 SYGVKD. The CDR3 covers 19 residues. This chain's CDR3 is CAISDPIETGAKSSYEQYF. Here the CDR3 DNA reads TGTGCCATCAGTGACCCAATAGAGACAGGGGCCAAATCCTCCTACGAGCAGTACTTC.

V is TRBV5-1 and J is TRBJ1-5; D may be TRBD1 (5 bases). Germline V gene lookup returns CDR1 SGHRS and CDR2 YFSETQ. Between the trimmed V and J ends, which lost 0 bases and 6 bases, there was a span of 10 bases. This CDR3 region has 14 residues. The chain's CDR3 is CASSLESGGQPQHF. For the CDR3, the DNA is TGCGCCAGCAGCTTGGAGTCGGGGGGTCAGCCCCAGCATTTT.

The chain combines TRBV2 with TRBJ2-2, with a weak D call TRBD1 (5 bases). There are 15 residues in the CDR3. Germline V lookup: CDR1 SNHLY, CDR2 FYNNEI. V lost 10 bases to trimming and J lost 2 bases, with 17 bases between them. In DNA, the CDR3 is TGTGCCACTGGCGCAAGGGGCCCAAACACCGGGGAGCTGTTTTTT. It codes for CATGARGPNTGELFF.

The chain employs TRBV7-9 and TRBJ1-2; D is possibly TRBD1 (6 bases). The ends were cut back, 5 bases at V and 2 bases at J, with 15 bases in the middle. The CDR3 sequence is 15 residues long. The germline V gene encodes CDR1 SEHNR and CDR2 FQNEAQ (reference sequence). The CDR3 DNA reads TGTGCCAGCAGCCTAAAACAGGGTTTAAACTATGGCTACACCTTC. It specifies CASSLKQGLNYGYTF.